Listed below are T cell receptor beta chains from one sample, sequenced in a study of T cell responses to AZD1222 COVID-19 vaccine. Repertoires were generated with immunoSEQ multiplex PCR, while TCRdb's copy carries only in-frame clones and drops some. The table has 120,000 or so clones, 90% seen once. The sequences come from peripheral blood, collected on day 0 of AZD1222 vaccination. These receptors were taken from an adult in good health. Both conserved end residues are part of each CDR3. A D gene is named only where the DNA matches it firmly. Some rows have no size entry. The others give once, few or many, or a class for an expanded clone.

clone size: -
J gene: TRBJ1-5
V gene: TRBV4-1
D gene: -
CDR3 DNA: TGCGCCAGCAGCCGAGACACCGATCAGCCCCAGCATTTT
CDR3 protein: CASSRDTDQPQHF

clone size: -
J gene: TRBJ1-1
V gene: TRBV7-2
D gene: -
CDR3 DNA: TGTGCCAGCAGCTTGAGGGGGTCGGGTAACACTGAAGCTTTCTTT
CDR3 protein: CASSLRGSGNTEAFF

clone size: few
J gene: TRBJ1-5
V gene: TRBV7-9
D gene: TRBD1
CDR3 DNA: TGTGCCAGCAGCTCCTACTCAGGGGGTAGCAATCAGCCCCAGCATTTT
CDR3 protein: CASSSYSGGSNQPQHF

clone size: -
J gene: TRBJ2-7
V gene: TRBV27
D gene: -
CDR3 DNA: TGTGCCAGCAGACCTAGGACTCCCCGAACCCTCTACGAGCAGTACTTC
CDR3 protein: CASRPRTPRTLYEQYF

clone size: -
J gene: TRBJ2-7
V gene: TRBV29-1
D gene: TRBD1
CDR3 DNA: TGCAGCTTTAAGACAGGGTCCTACGAGCAGTACTTC
CDR3 protein: CSFKTGSYEQYF

clone size: -
J gene: TRBJ2-1
V gene: TRBV19
D gene: TRBD2
CDR3 DNA: TGTGCCAGTAGTGCGACCGGGACTAGCGCCCACAATGAGCAGTTCTTC
CDR3 protein: CASSATGTSAHNEQFF

clone size: few
J gene: TRBJ2-7
V gene: TRBV25-1
D gene: -
CDR3 DNA: TGTGCCAGCAGTGATATAGGATTGGCGGGATACGAGCAGTACTTC
CDR3 protein: CASSDIGLAGYEQYF

clone size: -
J gene: TRBJ1-5
V gene: TRBV28
D gene: -
CDR3 DNA: TGTGCCAGCAGCGTAGGAGGGGGACGTCCCCGTCAGCCCCAGCATTTT
CDR3 protein: CASSVGGGRPRQPQHF

clone size: -
J gene: TRBJ2-1
V gene: TRBV19
D gene: TRBD1
CDR3 DNA: TGTGCCAGTAGTCCCGGGACAGACGGCGTCCGAAATGAGCAGTTCTTC
CDR3 protein: CASSPGTDGVRNEQFF

clone size: -
J gene: TRBJ1-2
V gene: TRBV7-9
D gene: TRBD1
CDR3 DNA: TGTGCCAGCAGCTTAGCCGCGACAGGGGGTCGCTATGGCTACACCTTC
CDR3 protein: CASSLAATGGRYGYTF